This is a list of T cell receptor beta chains from one sample in a study of blood T cell repertoires in COVID-19. TCRdb keeps only in-frame clones here, not all; method: immunoSEQ multiplex PCR. The sample contains roughly 300,000 clones, approximately 90% of which appear only once. Source material: PBMCs or T cells enriched from blood (not recorded which). The source is a young man who had recovered from COVID-19. Each CDR3 is given with its conserved first and last residue. A D gene is named only where the DNA matches it firmly. Clone size is stated in some rows and not others, as once, few, many or a class when expanded.

V	J	size	D	CDR3	DNA
TRBV5-6	TRBJ1-3	NA	NA	CASSLGLRDTIYF	TGTGCCAGCAGCTTGGGATTGAGGGACACCATATATTTT
TRBV5-6	TRBJ1-2	few	NA	CASSPRGGDYGYTF	TGTGCCAGCAGCCCGCGGGGTGGGGACTATGGCTACACCTTC
TRBV28	TRBJ1-1	NA	TRBD1	CASSLSRTGDIPDTEAFF	TGTGCCAGCAGTTTATCAAGGACAGGGGATATCCCGGACACTGAAGCTTTCTTT
TRBV11-3	TRBJ2-3	NA	TRBD1	CASSRRTGITDTQYF	TGTGCCAGCAGCCGGAGGACAGGGATCACAGATACGCAGTATTTT
TRBV7-2	TRBJ2-3	once	TRBD1	CASSLDRPGQGASTDTQYF	TGTGCCAGCAGCTTAGACCGCCCGGGACAGGGGGCTAGCACAGATACGCAGTATTTT
TRBV5-1	TRBJ2-1	NA	NA	CASSLVEPYNEQFF	TGCGCCAGCAGCTTGGTAGAGCCGTACAATGAGCAGTTCTTC
TRBV5-1	TRBJ2-1	NA	TRBD2	CASRDTSGAYNEQFF	TGCGCCAGCAGGGACACTAGCGGGGCCTACAATGAGCAGTTCTTC
TRBV6-2/TRBV6-3	TRBJ2-2	NA	TRBD2	CASSYSRSGGNTGELFF	TGTGCCAGCAGTTACTCGAGAAGCGGGGGGAACACCGGGGAGCTGTTTTTT
TRBV15	TRBJ2-2	NA	NA	CATSRTEGAFLGELFF	TGTGCCACCAGCAGAACAGAGGGCGCCTTTCTCGGGGAGCTGTTTTTT
TRBV7-9	TRBJ1-6	NA	TRBD1	CASTNGWDDRGVGSPLHF	TGTGCCAGCACGAACGGATGGGACGACAGGGGTGTGGGTTCACCCCTCCACTTT
TRBV5-1	TRBJ2-6	NA	NA	CASSLDSPGANVLTF	TGCGCCAGCAGCCTCGACTCTCCTGGGGCCAACGTCCTGACTTTC
TRBV9	TRBJ1-6	NA	NA	CASSDRVGPLHF	TGTGCCAGCAGCGACAGGGTCGGACCCCTCCACTTT
TRBV15	TRBJ2-4	NA	NA	CATSTDSRLGVLSNIQYF	TGTGCCACCAGCACGGACAGTCGGTTGGGGGTCTTATCAAACATTCAGTACTTC
TRBV5-1	TRBJ1-5	NA	NA	CAALGYGSWSNQPQHF	TGCGCCGCCCTAGGCTATGGGTCTTGGAGCAATCAGCCCCAGCATTTT
TRBV5-4	TRBJ1-1	NA	NA	CASRGAGARLSEAFF	TGTGCCAGCAGGGGGGCGGGGGCGCGTCTCTCTGAAGCTTTCTTT
TRBV6-5	TRBJ1-2	NA	NA	CASSPLVNYGYTF	TGTGCCAGCAGCCCCCTAGTGAACTATGGCTACACCTTC
TRBV14	TRBJ2-5	NA	NA	CASSQEILGGWQTQYF	TGTGCCAGCAGCCAAGAAATACTGGGGGGTTGGCAGACCCAGTACTTC
TRBV15	TRBJ1-1	NA	NA	CATSRVTGWRTEAFF	TGTGCCACCAGCAGAGTAACAGGGTGGCGCACTGAAGCTTTCTTT